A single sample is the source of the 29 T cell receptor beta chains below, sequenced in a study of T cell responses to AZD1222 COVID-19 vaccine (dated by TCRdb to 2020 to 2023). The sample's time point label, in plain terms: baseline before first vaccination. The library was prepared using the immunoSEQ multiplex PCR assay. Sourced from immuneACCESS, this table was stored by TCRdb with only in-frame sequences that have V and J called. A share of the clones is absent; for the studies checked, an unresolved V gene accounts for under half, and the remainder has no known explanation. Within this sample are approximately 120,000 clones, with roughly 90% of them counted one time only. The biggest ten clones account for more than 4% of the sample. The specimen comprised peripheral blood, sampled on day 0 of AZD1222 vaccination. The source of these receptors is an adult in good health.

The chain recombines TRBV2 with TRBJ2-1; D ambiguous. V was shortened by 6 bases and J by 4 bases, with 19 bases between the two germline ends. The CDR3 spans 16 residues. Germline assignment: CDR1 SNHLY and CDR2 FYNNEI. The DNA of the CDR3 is TGTGCCAGCAGGGGCCTAGACCTTCCAGTTTACAATGAGCAGTTCTTC. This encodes CASRGLDLPVYNEQFF.

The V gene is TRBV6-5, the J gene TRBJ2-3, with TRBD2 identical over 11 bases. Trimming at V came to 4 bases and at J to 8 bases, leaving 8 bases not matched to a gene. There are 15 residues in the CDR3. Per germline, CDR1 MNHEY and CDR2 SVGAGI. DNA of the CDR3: TGTGCCAGCAGTTCCACCGGGACTAGCGGAGTTACGCAGTATTTT. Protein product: CASSSTGTSGVTQYF.

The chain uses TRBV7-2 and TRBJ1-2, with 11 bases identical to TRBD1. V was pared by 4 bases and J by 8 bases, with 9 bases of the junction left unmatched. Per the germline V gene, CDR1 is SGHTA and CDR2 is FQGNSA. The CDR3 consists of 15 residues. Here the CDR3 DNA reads TGTGCCAGCAGCTACAGGGACAGGGGGGAGATAGGCTACACCTTC. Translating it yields CASSYRDRGEIGYTF.

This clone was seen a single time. CDR3 nucleotides: TGTGCCTGGAGTAGGACTGTCGGCACAGATACGCAGTATTTT. Residues: CAWSRTVGTDTQYF. V is TRBV30 and J is TRBJ2-3; D perhaps matches TRBD2 (5 bases). This CDR3 spans 14 amino acids. Germline V gene lookup returns CDR1 GTSNPN and CDR2 SVGIG (reference sequence). The V gene lost 2 bases and the J gene lost 1 base, with 10 bases spanning the gap.

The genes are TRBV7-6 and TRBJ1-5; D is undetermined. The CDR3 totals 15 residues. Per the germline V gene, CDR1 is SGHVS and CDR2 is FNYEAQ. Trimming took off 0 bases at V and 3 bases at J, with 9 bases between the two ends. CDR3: CASSLAPAPNQPQHF. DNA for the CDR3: TGTGCCAGCAGCTTAGCCCCAGCTCCCAATCAGCCCCAGCATTTT.

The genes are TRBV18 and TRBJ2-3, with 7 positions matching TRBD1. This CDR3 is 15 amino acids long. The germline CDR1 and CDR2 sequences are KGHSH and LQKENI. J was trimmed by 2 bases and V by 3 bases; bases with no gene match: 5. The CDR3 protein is CASSPDRVNTDTQYF. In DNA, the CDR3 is TGTGCCAGCTCACCCGACAGGGTAAACACAGATACGCAGTATTTT.

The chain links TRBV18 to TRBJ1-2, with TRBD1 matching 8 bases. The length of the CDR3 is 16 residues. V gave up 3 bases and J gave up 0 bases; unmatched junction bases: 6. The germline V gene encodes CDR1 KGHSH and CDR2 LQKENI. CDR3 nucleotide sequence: TGTGCCAGCTCACCGATCGGGACAGGACCTAACTATGGCTACACCTTC. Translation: CASSPIGTGPNYGYTF.

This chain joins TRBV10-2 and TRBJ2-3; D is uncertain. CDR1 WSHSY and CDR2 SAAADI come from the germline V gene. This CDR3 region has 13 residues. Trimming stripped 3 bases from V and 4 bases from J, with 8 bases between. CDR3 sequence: CASSERTPDTQYF. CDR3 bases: TGCGCCAGCAGTGAAAGAACCCCAGATACGCAGTATTTT.

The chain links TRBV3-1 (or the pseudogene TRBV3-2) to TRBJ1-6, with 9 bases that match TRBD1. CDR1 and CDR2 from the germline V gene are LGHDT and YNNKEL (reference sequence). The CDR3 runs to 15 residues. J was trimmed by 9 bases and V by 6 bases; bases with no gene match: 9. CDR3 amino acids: CASSIRGTGSSPLHF. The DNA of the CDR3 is TGTGCCAGCAGTATCCGTGGGACAGGGAGTTCACCCCTCCACTTT.

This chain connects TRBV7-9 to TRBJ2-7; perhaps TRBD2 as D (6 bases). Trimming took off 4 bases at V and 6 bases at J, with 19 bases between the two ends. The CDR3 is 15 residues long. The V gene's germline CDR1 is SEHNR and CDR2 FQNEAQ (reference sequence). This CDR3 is CASSSLWEDLGEQYF. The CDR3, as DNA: TGTGCCAGCAGCTCCCTTTGGGAGGACCTTGGCGAGCAGTACTTC.

The CDR3 region is CASSRQGREQFF. CDR3 coding DNA: TGTGCCAGCAGCCGTCAGGGGAGGGAGCAGTTCTTC. This chain joins TRBV6-5 and TRBJ2-1, with D perhaps TRBD1 or TRBD2 (6 bases each). The CDR3 contains 12 residues. The V end was cut by 6 bases, the J end by 10 bases, with 13 bases between. CDR1 and CDR2 from the germline V gene are MNHEY and SVGAGI.

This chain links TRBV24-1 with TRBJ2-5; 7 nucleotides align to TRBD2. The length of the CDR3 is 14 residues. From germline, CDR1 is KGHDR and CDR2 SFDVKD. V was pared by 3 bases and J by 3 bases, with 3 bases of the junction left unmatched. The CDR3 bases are TGTGCCACCAGTGATCCGGCGGGGGAAGAGACCCAGTACTTC. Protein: CATSDPAGEETQYF.

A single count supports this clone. The CDR3 region is CASNPGGSGRAGAYEQYF. The CDR3 DNA reads as TGTGCCAGCAACCCAGGCGGTAGCGGGAGGGCCGGGGCCTACGAGCAGTACTTC. The J gene is TRBJ2-7, the V gene TRBV7-6; 11 positions agree with TRBD2. With 7 bases clipped from V and 2 bases from J, the junction kept 16 bases outside the gene matches. Germline V gives CDR1 SGHVS, CDR2 FNYEAQ. This CDR3 contains 18 residues.

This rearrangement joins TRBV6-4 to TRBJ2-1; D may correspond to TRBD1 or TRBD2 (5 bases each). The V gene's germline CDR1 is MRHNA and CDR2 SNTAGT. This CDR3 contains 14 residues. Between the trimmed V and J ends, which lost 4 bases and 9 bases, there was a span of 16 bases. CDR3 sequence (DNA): TGTGCCAGCAGTGCCGCCACTTCTGGGGGTGAGCAGTTCTTC. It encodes CASSAATSGGEQFF.

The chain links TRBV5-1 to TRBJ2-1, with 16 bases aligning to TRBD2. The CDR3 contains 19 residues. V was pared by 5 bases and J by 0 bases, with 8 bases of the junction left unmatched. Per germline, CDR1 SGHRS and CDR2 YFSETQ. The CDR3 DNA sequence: TGCGCCAGCAGACACCCCGGGACTAGCGGGAGGGCCTCCTACAATGAGCAGTTCTTC. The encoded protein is CASRHPGTSGRASYNEQFF. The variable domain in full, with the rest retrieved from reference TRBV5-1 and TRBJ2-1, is KAGVTQTPRYLIKTRGQQVTLSCSPISGHRSVSWYQQTPGQGLQFLFEYFSETQRNKGNFPGRFSGRQFSNSRSEMNVSTLELGDSALYLCASRHPGTSGRASYNEQFFGPGTRLTVL.

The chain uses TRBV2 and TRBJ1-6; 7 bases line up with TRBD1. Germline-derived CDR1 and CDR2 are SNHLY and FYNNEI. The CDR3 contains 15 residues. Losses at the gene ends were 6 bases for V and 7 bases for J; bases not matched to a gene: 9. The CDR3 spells CASSLDRVENSPLHF. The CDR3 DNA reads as TGTGCCAGCAGCCTTGACAGGGTGGAAAATTCACCCCTCCACTTT.

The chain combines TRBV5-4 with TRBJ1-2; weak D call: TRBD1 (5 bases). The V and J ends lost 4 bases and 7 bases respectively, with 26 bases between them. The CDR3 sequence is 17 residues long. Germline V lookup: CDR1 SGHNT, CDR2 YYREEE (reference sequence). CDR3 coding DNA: TGTGCCAGCAGCGACAGTCGATCCCGTACGGATAGGGGTGGCTACACCTTC. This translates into CASSDSRSRTDRGGYTF.

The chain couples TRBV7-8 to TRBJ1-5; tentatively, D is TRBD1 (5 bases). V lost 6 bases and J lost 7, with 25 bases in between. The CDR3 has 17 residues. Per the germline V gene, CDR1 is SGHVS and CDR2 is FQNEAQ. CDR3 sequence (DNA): TGTGCCAGCAGTCACGGAGACCAACTCGGGGCAGGACAGCCCCAGCATTTT. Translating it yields CASSHGDQLGAGQPQHF.

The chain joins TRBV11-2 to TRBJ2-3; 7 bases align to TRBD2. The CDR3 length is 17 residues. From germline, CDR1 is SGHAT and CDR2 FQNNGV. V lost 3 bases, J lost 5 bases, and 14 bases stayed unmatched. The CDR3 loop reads CASSFRVAGKRLDTQYF. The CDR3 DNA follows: TGTGCCAGCAGCTTTAGGGTAGCGGGTAAACGTTTAGATACGCAGTATTTT.

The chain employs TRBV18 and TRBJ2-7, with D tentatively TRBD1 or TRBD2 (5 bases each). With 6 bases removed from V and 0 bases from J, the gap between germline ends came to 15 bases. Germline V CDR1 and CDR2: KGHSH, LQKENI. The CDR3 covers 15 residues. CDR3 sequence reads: CASSPRGPTSYEQYF. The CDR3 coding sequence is TGTGCCAGCTCCCCGAGGGGCCCTACCTCCTACGAGCAGTACTTC.

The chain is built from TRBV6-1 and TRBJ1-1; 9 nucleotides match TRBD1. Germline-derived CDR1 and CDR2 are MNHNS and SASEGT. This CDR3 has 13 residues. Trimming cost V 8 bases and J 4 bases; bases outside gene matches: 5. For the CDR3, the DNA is TGTGCCAGCTCCATGACAGGGGGCACTGAAGCTTTCTTT. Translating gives CASSMTGGTEAFF.

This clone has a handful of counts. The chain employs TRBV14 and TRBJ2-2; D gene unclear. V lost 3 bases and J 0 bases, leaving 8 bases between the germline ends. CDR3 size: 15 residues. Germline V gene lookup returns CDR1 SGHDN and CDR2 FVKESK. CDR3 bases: TGTGCCAGCAGCCAGGCCTTCACGAACACCGGGGAGCTGTTTTTT. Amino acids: CASSQAFTNTGELFF.

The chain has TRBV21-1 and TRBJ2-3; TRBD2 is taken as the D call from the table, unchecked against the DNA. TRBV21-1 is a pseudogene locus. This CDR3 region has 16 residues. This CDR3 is CASSTPLAESTDTQYF. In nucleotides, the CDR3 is TGTGCCAGCAGCACCCCACTAGCGGAAAGCACAGATACGCAGTATTTT.

The CDR3 region has the DNA TGTGCCAGCAGTCGAACAGGGGAGAGCGAAAAACTGTTTTTT. It yields the protein CASSRTGESEKLFF. J is TRBJ1-4 and V is TRBV3-1 (or the pseudogene TRBV3-2); 7 bases are shared with TRBD1. The CDR3 is 14 residues long. Trimming cost V 6 bases and J 8 bases; bases outside gene matches: 9. Germline loops: CDR1 LGHDT, CDR2 YNNKEL (reference sequence).

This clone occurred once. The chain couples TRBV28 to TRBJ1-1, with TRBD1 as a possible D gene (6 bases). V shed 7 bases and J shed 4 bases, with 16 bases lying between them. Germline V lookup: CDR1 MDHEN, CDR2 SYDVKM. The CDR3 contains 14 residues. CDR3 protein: CASIESTGSTEAFF. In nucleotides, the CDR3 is TGTGCCAGCATCGAAAGCACAGGGAGCACTGAAGCTTTCTTT.

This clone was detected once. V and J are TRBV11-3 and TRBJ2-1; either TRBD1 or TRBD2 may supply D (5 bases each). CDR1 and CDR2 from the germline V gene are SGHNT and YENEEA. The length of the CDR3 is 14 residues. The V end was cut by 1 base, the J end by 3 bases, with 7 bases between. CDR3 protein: CASSLGDHYNEQFF. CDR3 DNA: TGTGCCAGCAGCTTAGGGGACCACTACAATGAGCAGTTCTTC.

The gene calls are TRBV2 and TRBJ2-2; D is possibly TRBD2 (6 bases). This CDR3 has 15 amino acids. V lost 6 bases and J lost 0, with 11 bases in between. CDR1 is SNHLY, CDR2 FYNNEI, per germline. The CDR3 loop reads CASREGTPNTGELFF. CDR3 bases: TGTGCCAGCAGGGAGGGGACTCCGAACACCGGGGAGCTGTTTTTT.

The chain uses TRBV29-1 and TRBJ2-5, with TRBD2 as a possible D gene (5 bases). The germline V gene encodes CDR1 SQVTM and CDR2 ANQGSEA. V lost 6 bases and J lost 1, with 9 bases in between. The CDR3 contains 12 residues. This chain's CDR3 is CSVPGVQETQYF. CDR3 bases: TGCAGCGTCCCCGGGGTCCAAGAGACCCAGTACTTC.

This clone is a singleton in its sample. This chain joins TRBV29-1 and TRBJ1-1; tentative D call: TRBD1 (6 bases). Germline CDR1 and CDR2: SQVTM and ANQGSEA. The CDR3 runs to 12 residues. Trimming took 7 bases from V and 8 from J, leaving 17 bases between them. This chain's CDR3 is CSASVGAAEAFF. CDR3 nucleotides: TGCAGCGCCTCCGTGGGGGCGGCAGAAGCTTTCTTT.